The sequence of this TCR beta chain was determined in a study of cytomegalovirus exposure and HLA in healthy donors. Amplification used 60 Vbeta primers and 13 Jbeta primers. Profiling relied on immunoSEQ multiplex PCR, and the TCRdb table lists in-frame clones only, not all of them. The data contain some 130,000 clones, about 70% of them singletons. Germline lookup yields CDR1 SGHRS and CDR2 YFSETQ. The CDR3 loop spans 16 amino acids. V trimming: 5 bases; J trimming: 9 bases; junction bases outside the gene matches: 12. The specimen sequenced was PBMCs. V is TRBV5-1 and J is TRBJ1-6; 9 positions match TRBD1. The receptor comes from a man in his forties in good health and CMV-seronegative. The chain's CDR3 is CASSHGLTGGSSPLHF. CDR3 nucleotides: TGCGCCAGCAGTCACGGCCTCACAGGGGGCAGTTCACCCCTCCACTTT.